Below, 23 T cell receptor beta chains from the same sample are listed, as sequenced in a study of T cells in Graves' hyperthyroidism and ophthalmopathy. RNA transcripts served as the template for amplifying TCR beta CDR3 regions. A first-round RT-PCR of the TCR CDR3 used the HTBI primer set. TCRdb used MiXCR to reprocess the multiplex PCR reads, holding one entry per CDR3 protein. The data contain more than 500,000 distinct CDR3 sequences, around 15% of them singletons. The source material was blood. The receptors stem from a woman aged 25 to 39 with Graves' hyperthyroidism.

This chain joins TRBV20-1 and TRBJ1-1, with a tentative D call TRBD1 (5 bases). V gave up 1 base and J gave up 11 bases, with 14 bases separating them. The CDR3 has 12 residues. Looked up from germline, CDR1 is DFQATT and CDR2 is SNEGSKA (reference sequence). The CDR3 DNA follows: TGCAGTGCTAGAGTAGGGGTGGACTGGGCTTTCTTT. Translation gives CSARVGVDWAFF.

This clonotype was seen many times. V usage is TRBV2 and J usage is TRBJ2-7; 8 nucleotides line up with TRBD1. V lost 3 bases to trimming and J lost 3 bases; unmatched junction nucleotides: 7. Germline CDR1 SNHLY, CDR2 FYNNEI. The CDR3 runs 15 residues. CDR3: CASSDRQGRGYEQYF. The CDR3 region has the DNA TGTGCCAGCAGTGACCGACAGGGGCGAGGCTACGAGCAGTACTTC.

CDR3 region: CASSQTVASGNTIYF. CDR3 sequence (DNA): TGTGCCAGCAGCCAGACAGTGGCCTCTGGAAACACCATATATTTT. This chain uses TRBV3-1 with TRBJ1-3, with D perhaps TRBD1 (5 bases). This CDR3 region has 15 residues. With 3 bases removed from V and 0 bases from J, the gap between germline ends came to 9 bases. CDR1 LGHDT and CDR2 YNNKEL come from the germline V gene (reference sequence). The variable domain in full, completed from reference TRBV3-1 and TRBJ1-3, reads DTAVSQTPKYLVTQMGNDKSIKCEQNLGHDTMYWYKQDSKKFLKIMFSYNNKELIINETVPNRFSPKSPDKAHLNLHINSLELGDSAVYFCASSQTVASGNTIYFGEGSWLTVV.

This clonotype was observed many times. This chain uses TRBV20-1 with TRBJ2-5; unclear D gene. This CDR3 has 14 amino acids. The V gene's germline CDR1 is DFQATT and CDR2 SNEGSKA (reference sequence). With 0 bases removed from V and 1 base from J, the gap between germline ends came to 9 bases. The CDR3 DNA reads TGCAGTGCTAGAGAAGGTAGCCTCCAAGAGACCCAGTACTTC. Amino acid sequence: CSAREGSLQETQYF.

The V call is TRBV6-1, the J call TRBJ2-1; 9 bases line up with TRBD1. The CDR3 extends over 14 amino acids. The germline CDR1 and CDR2 sequences are MNHNS and SASEGT. The ends lost 6 bases at V and 1 base at J; junction bases unmatched: 1. CDR3 DNA sequence: TGTGCCAGCAGACAGGGGGCGTCCTACAATGAGCAGTTCTTC. This gives the protein CASRQGASYNEQFF.

This clonotype occurred a few times. V usage is TRBV3-1 and J usage is TRBJ2-2; a possible D gene is TRBD2 (6 bases). The CDR3 extends over 14 amino acids. The germline V gene encodes CDR1 LGHDT and CDR2 YNNKEL (reference sequence). Trimming took 2 bases from V and 7 from J, leaving 11 bases between them. CDR3 in amino acids: CASSQLVGGGELFF. CDR3 coding DNA: TGTGCCAGCAGCCAATTGGTCGGGGGCGGGGAGCTGTTTTTT. Supplemented by reference TRBV3-1 and TRBJ2-2, the full variable domain reads DTAVSQTPKYLVTQMGNDKSIKCEQNLGHDTMYWYKQDSKKFLKIMFSYNNKELIINETVPNRFSPKSPDKAHLNLHINSLELGDSAVYFCASSQLVGGGELFFGEGSRLTVL.

This clonotype turned up a few times. The chain has TRBV11-3 and TRBJ1-4; D gene uncertain. V was pared by 2 bases and J by 8 bases, with 9 bases between. The germline V gene encodes CDR1 SGHNT and CDR2 YENEEA. CDR3 size: 13 residues. CDR3 coding DNA: TGTGCCAGCAGCTTAAATGCTGGGGAAAAACTGTTTTTT. Its translation is CASSLNAGEKLFF.

This clonotype was counted many times. V gene TRBV5-1 combines with J gene TRBJ1-2; 7 bases map to TRBD1. The CDR3 has 14 residues. Germline CDR1 SGHRS, CDR2 YFSETQ. After removal of 4 bases from V and 6 bases from J, the junction contained 9 bases not matched to a gene. DNA for the CDR3: TGCGCCAGCAGCGGGACGACAGGGAGCGATGGCTACACCTTC. Encoded protein: CASSGTTGSDGYTF.

This clonotype was seen at least ten times. In nucleotides, the CDR3 is TGTGCCTGGAGTGGGCGCGGGGCAGCGCATGGCTACACCTTC. Translating it yields CAWSGRGAAHGYTF. The V call is TRBV30, the J call TRBJ1-2; D possibly corresponds to TRBD1 (5 bases). The V gene's germline CDR1 is GTSNPN and CDR2 SVGIG (reference sequence). Trimming removed 1 base from V and 6 bases from J, with 15 bases in between. This CDR3 has 14 amino acids. Full variable domain (remainder filled in from reference TRBV30 and TRBJ1-2): SQTIHQWPATLVQPVGSPLSLECTVEGTSNPNLYWYRQAAGRGLQLLFYSVGIGQISSEVPQNLSASRPQDRQFILSSKKLLLSDSGFYLCAWSGRGAAHGYTFGSGTRLTVV.

The chain links TRBV20-1 to TRBJ1-6; D is uncertain. V lost 3 bases to trimming and J lost 6 bases, with 9 bases between them. The CDR3 has 13 amino acids. Germline CDR1 DFQATT, CDR2 SNEGSKA (reference sequence). The CDR3 protein is CSARMSFNSPLHF. In DNA form, the CDR3 reads TGCAGTGCTAGGATGTCTTTTAATTCACCCCTCCACTTT.

The table lists this clonotype with many counts. At one end, the junction sequence differs from germline, possibly due to a read error. This rearrangement joins TRBV2 to TRBJ2-7; unclear D gene. The length of the CDR3 is 12 residues. Germline lookup yields CDR1 SNHLY and CDR2 FYNNEI. The CDR3 loop reads CASREAGSEQYF. The CDR3 nucleotides read TGTGCCAGCAGAGAAGCTGGCAGCGAGCAGTACTTC.

The sample holds one count of this clonotype. This could be a read error, since a much larger clone is one nucleotide away. It is likely a read error, because the conserved phenylalanine at the end of the CDR3 is missing. The chain combines TRBV9 with TRBJ1-1; D is unclear. Germline V gene data show CDR1 as SGDLS and CDR2 as YYNGEE. V lost 0 bases to trimming and J lost 4 bases, with 7 bases between them. The CDR3 is 13 amino acids. The CDR3 spells CASSVEWGTEAFL. In nucleotides, the CDR3 is TGTGCCAGCAGCGTAGAGTGGGGCACTGAAGCTTTCCTT.

This clonotype showed up many times. This chain uses TRBV27 with TRBJ1-2; TRBD1 is a possible D gene (6 bases). Trimming left V 5 bases short and J 7 bases short, with 14 bases between. Per germline, CDR1 MNHEY and CDR2 SMNVEV (reference sequence). This CDR3 is built from 13 residues. Here the CDR3 reads CASSPRGLFGYTF. CDR3 in DNA: TGTGCCAGCAGTCCTAGGGGGTTGTTTGGCTACACCTTC.

About this clonotype: A junction end diverges from the germline sequence, so it may reflect a read error. This rearrangement joins TRBV3-1 to TRBJ2-7; 7 nucleotides agree with TRBD2. Germline CDR1 and CDR2: LGHDT and YNNKEL (reference sequence). The CDR3 has 15 amino acids. This chain's CDR3 is CASSQAPSGSYEQYF. CDR3 nucleotide sequence: TGTGCCAGCAGCCAAGCGCCTAGCGGATCCTACGAGCAATACTTC.

This clonotype was seen just once. V and J are TRBV9 and TRBJ2-7; D assignment may be TRBD1 or TRBD2 (5 bases each). Germline V gene data show CDR1 as SGDLS and CDR2 as YYNGEE. This CDR3 is 13 amino acids long. Trimming removed 4 bases at V and 3 bases at J, with 11 bases between. The CDR3 loop reads CASSRRDGYEQYF. Written as DNA, the CDR3 is TGTGCCAGCAGCAGACGGGACGGCTACGAGCAGTACTTC.

This clonotype was seen more than once but under ten times. The chain has TRBV11-2 and TRBJ1-1, with unresolved D. Germline values: CDR1 SGHAT, CDR2 FQNNGV. The V gene lost 3 bases and the J gene lost 3 bases, with 14 bases spanning the gap. The CDR3 contains 15 residues. This CDR3 reads CASSFSVRSDTEAFF. DNA for the CDR3: TGTGCCAGCAGCTTCTCAGTCCGTTCGGACACTGAAGCTTTCTTT.

Ten or more counts support this clonotype. The gene calls are TRBV12-3 or TRBV12-4 and TRBJ2-2, with 16 nucleotides matching TRBD2. CDR3 length: 14 residues. V lost 10 bases, J lost 6 bases, and 2 bases stayed unmatched. The CDR3 loop reads CATGTSGRAGELFF. CDR3 nucleotide sequence: TGTGCCACCGGGACTAGCGGGAGGGCCGGGGAGCTGTTTTTT.

This rearrangement joins TRBV2 to TRBJ1-5; D is unclear. Germline CDR1 and CDR2: SNHLY and FYNNEI. This CDR3 region has 13 residues. Trimming shortened V by 3 bases and J by 4 bases, and 7 bases separated the two germline ends. For the CDR3, the DNA is TGTGCCAGCAGTGAGGACCATAATCAGCCCCAGCATTTT. This translates into CASSEDHNQPQHF.

This clonotype was recorded many times. J is TRBJ2-7 and V is TRBV12-3 or TRBV12-4, with a tentative D call TRBD1 (6 bases). The CDR3 is 14 residues long. V shed 6 bases and J shed 2 bases, with 14 bases lying between them. CDR3 in DNA: TGTGCCAGCAGCCAAGGGGGTAGGCCCTACGAGCAGTACTTC. This codes for CASSQGGRPYEQYF.

The count of this clonotype is one. The CDR3 spells CASSIDRVGTGNEQYF. The CDR3, as DNA: TGTGCCAGTAGTATAGATCGGGTCGGGACAGGCAACGAGCAGTACTTC. This chain joins TRBV19 and TRBJ2-7, with 8 bases matching TRBD1. Germline V gene lookup returns CDR1 LNHDA and CDR2 SQIVND (reference sequence). Trimming took 0 bases from V and 5 from J; bases not matched to a gene: 9. CDR3 length: 16 residues.

This clonotype was observed at least ten times. The chain has TRBV6-5 and TRBJ1-4; D is uncertain. V lost 0 bases to trimming and J lost 0 bases, with 5 bases between them. The CDR3 has 15 amino acids. Germline CDR1 is MNHEY and CDR2 is SVGAGI. CDR3 coding DNA: TGTGCCAGCAGTTACTCGGGGACAACTAATGAAAAACTGTTTTTT. Protein: CASSYSGTTNEKLFF.

This sequence joins TRBV4-3 and TRBJ2-7, with D perhaps matching TRBD1 (6 bases). Germline V CDR1 and CDR2: LGHNA, YSLEER. The CDR3 runs 15 residues. The V gene lost 1 base and the J gene lost 2 bases, with 12 bases spanning the gap. For the CDR3, the DNA is TGCGCCAGCAGCCAAGGGGCAGGGGAAGCCTACGAGCAGTACTTC. It is translated as CASSQGAGEAYEQYF.

The chain is built from TRBV20-1 and TRBJ1-2; TRBD1 is a possible D gene (5 bases). Germline V lookup: CDR1 DFQATT, CDR2 SNEGSKA (reference sequence). V lost 3 bases and J lost 5, with 16 bases in between. This CDR3 region has 14 residues. DNA for the CDR3: TGCAGTGCTAGCGAGTCAGGGATGAAATATGGCTACACCTTC. It codes for CSASESGMKYGYTF.